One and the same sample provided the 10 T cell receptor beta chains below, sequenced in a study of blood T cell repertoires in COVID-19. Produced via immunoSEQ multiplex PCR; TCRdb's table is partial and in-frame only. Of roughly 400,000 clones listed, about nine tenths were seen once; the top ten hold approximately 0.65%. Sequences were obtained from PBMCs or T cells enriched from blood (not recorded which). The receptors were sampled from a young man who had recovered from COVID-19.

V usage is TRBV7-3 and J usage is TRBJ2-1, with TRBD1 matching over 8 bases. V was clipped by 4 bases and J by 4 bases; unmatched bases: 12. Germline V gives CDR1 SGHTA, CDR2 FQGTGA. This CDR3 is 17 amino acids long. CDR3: CASSSTQGAIQYNEQFF. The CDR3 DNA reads TGTGCCAGCAGCTCCACCCAGGGGGCGATCCAGTACAATGAGCAGTTCTTC.

The CDR3 loop reads CSGRDYQETQYF. CDR3 DNA sequence: TGCAGTGGCCGGGACTACCAAGAGACCCAGTACTTC. The chain combines TRBV29-1 with TRBJ2-5; tentative D call: TRBD2 (6 bases). Germline CDR1 SQVTM, CDR2 ANQGSEA. The CDR3 length is 12 residues. Together with reference TRBV29-1 and TRBJ2-5, the CDR3 gives the full variable domain: SAVISQKPSRDICQRGTSLTIQCQVDSQVTMMFWYRQQPGQSLTLIATANQGSEATYESGFVIDKFPISRPNLTFSTLTVSNMSPEDSSIYLCSGRDYQETQYFGPGTRLLVL.

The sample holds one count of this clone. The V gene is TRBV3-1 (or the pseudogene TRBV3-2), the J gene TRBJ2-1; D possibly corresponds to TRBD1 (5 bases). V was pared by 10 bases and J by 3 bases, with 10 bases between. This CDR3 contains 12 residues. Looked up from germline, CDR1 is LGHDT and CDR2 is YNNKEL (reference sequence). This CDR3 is CATADSYNEQFF. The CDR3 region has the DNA TGTGCCACAGCCGACAGCTACAATGAGCAGTTCTTC.

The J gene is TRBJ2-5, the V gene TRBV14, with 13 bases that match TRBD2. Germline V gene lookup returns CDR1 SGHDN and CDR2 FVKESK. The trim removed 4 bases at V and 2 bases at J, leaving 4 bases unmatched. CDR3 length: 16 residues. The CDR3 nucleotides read TGTGCCAGCAGCCCGGGACTAGCGGGACCTCAAGAGACCCAGTACTTC. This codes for CASSPGLAGPQETQYF.

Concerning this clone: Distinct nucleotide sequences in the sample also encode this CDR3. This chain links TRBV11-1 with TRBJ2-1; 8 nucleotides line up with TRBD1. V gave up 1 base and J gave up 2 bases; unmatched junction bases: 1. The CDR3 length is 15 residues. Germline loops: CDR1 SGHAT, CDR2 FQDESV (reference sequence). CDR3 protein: CASSLGQGTYNEQFF. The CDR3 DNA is TGTGCCAGCAGCTTAGGACAGGGGACCTACAATGAGCAGTTCTTC.

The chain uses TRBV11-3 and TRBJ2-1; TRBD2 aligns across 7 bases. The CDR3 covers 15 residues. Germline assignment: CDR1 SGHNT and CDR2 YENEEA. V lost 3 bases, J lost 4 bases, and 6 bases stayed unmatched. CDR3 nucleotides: TGTGCCAGCAGCTTTGAGCGGGGCCCATACAATGAGCAGTTCTTC. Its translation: CASSFERGPYNEQFF.

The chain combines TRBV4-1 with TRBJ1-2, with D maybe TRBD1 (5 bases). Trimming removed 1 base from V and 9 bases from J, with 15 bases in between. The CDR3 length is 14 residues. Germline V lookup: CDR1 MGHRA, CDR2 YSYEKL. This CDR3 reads CASSQVGGPYSYTF. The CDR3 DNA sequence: TGCGCCAGCAGCCAAGTCGGGGGACCCTACAGCTACACCTTC.

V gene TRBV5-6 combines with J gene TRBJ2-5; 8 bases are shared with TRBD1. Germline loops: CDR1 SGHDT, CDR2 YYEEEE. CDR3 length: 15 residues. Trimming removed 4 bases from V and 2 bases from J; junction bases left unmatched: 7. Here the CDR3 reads CASSVWDRKQETQYF. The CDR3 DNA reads TGTGCCAGCAGCGTGTGGGACAGGAAGCAAGAGACCCAGTACTTC.

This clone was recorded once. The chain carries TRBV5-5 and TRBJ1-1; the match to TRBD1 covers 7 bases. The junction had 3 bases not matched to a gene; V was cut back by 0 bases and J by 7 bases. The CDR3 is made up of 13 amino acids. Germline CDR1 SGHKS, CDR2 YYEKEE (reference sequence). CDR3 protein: CASSLGQGNEAFF. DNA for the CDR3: TGTGCCAGCAGCTTGGGACAGGGTAATGAAGCTTTCTTT.

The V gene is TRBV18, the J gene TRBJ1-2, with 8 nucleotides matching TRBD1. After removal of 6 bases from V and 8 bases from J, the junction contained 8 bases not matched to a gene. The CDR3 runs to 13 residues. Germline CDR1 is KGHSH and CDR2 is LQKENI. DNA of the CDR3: TGTGCCAGCTCCCTGAAGACAGGGGAAGGCTACACCTTC. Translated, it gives CASSLKTGEGYTF.